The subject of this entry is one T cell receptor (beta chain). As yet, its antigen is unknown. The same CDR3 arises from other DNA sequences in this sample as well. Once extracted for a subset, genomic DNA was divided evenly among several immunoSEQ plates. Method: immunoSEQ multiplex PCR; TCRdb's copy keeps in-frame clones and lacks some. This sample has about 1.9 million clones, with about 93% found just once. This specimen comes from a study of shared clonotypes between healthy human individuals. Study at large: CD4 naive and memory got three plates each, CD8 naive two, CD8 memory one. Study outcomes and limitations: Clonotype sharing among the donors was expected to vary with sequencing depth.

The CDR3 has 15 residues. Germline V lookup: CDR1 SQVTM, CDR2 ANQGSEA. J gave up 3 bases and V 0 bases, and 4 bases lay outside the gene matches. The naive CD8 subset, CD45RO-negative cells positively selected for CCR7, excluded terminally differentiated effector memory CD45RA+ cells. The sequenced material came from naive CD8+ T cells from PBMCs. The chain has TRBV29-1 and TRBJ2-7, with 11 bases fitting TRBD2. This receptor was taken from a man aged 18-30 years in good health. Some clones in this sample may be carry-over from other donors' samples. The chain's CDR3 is CSVEDGLAGGYEQYF. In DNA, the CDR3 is TGCAGCGTTGAAGACGGGCTAGCGGGAGGCTACGAGCAGTACTTC.